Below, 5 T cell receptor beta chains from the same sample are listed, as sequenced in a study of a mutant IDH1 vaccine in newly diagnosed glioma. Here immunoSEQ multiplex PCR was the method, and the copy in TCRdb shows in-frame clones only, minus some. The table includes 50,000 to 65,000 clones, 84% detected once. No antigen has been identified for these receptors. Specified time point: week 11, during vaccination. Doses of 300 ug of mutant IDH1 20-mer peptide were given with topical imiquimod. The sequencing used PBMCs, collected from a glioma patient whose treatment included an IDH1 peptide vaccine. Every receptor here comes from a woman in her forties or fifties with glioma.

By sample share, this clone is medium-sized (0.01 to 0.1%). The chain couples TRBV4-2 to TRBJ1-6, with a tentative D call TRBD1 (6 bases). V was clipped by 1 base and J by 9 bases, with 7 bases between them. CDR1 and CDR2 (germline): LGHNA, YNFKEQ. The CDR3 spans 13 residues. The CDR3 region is CASSQAGVSPLHF. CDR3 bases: TGTGCCAGCAGCCAAGCAGGGGTTTCACCCCTCCACTTT.

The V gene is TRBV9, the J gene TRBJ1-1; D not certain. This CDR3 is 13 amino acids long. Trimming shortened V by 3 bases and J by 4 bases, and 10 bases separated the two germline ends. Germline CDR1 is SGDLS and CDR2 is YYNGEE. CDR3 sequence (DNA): TGTGCCAGCAGCGAGCAGGAAGGCACTGAAGCTTTCTTT. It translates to CASSEQEGTEAFF.

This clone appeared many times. The CDR3 loop reads CASSDSGTGGHNEQFF. In nucleotides, the CDR3 is TGTGCCAGCAGTGACTCCGGGACAGGGGGCCACAATGAGCAGTTCTTC. This rearrangement joins TRBV6-4 to TRBJ2-1; 12 bases match TRBD1. Germline V gene sequence: CDR1 MRHNA, CDR2 SNTAGT. V dropped 0 bases and J dropped 5; count of bases not matched to a gene: 2. This CDR3 is 16 amino acids long.

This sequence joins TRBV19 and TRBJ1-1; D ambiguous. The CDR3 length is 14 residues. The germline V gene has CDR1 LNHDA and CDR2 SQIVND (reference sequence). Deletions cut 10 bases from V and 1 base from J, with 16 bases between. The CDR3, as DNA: TGTGCCACCTCGAGATGGAGCCCGAACACTGAAGCTTTCTTT. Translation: CATSRWSPNTEAFF.

This CDR3 is CASRSSGNTIYF. CDR3 DNA sequence: TGTGCCAGCAGAAGCTCTGGAAACACCATATATTTT. V gene TRBV6-5 combines with J gene TRBJ1-3; no definite D call. Trimming took 6 bases from V and 0 from J, leaving 3 bases between them. From germline, CDR1 is MNHEY and CDR2 SVGAGI. This CDR3 spans 12 amino acids.